This T cell receptor beta chain is drawn from a study of OX40 agonist ivuxolimab in advanced cancers. The study, taken as a whole, reports: Among the lowest peripheral clonal expansion occurred in 0.1-3.0 mg/kg partial responders. Expanded peripheral T-cell antigen specificity went undetermined.

Details on this clone: Its antigen is unknown.

Assay: immunoSEQ multiplex PCR; the TCRdb copy retains only in-frame clones and omits some. This repertoire shows 65,000 to 95,000 clones, less than 85% found once; its top ten account for around 0.51%. Trimming pared 5 bases from V and 4 bases from J, leaving 12 bases between. The CDR3 runs to 14 residues. The germline gives CDR1 SGHAT, CDR2 FQNNGV. Patients who had autoimmune disease history or got systemic immunosuppression were left out. Blood was sampled at baseline, cycle 4 day 1, and cycle 7 day 1. This sequence was found in an adult with an advanced solid tumor such as melanoma, head and neck, liver or kidney cancer. The sample here was CD4+ or CD8+ T cells sorted from blood, taken in a trial of the OX40 agonist ivuxolimab. The V gene is TRBV11-2, the J gene TRBJ2-1; D is perhaps TRBD1 (6 bases). CDR3 protein: CASSPGRGYNEQFF. DNA of the CDR3: TGTGCCAGCAGCCCAGGCAGGGGATACAATGAGCAGTTCTTC.